This T cell receptor beta chain was documented in a study of HIV-infected patients and healthy controls. MiXCR, run by TCRdb on the 5' RACE reads, gives a single entry per CDR3 protein. Here the sample spans tens of thousands of distinct CDR3 sequences, approximately 16% being singletons. This clonotype was seen only once. This CDR3 is built from 16 residues. The junction had 8 bases not matched to a gene; V was cut back by 2 bases and J by 8 bases. The V gene's germline CDR1 is SGHTA and CDR2 FQGNSA. The sample was CD4+ T cells from blood. The chain employs TRBV7-2 and TRBJ2-1; 11 nucleotides match TRBD2. The sequence derives from a human donor in good health. For the CDR3, the DNA is TGTGCCAGCAGCTTATACACTAGCGGGAGTGCCGATGAGCAGTTCTTC. Translating it yields CASSLYTSGSADEQFF.